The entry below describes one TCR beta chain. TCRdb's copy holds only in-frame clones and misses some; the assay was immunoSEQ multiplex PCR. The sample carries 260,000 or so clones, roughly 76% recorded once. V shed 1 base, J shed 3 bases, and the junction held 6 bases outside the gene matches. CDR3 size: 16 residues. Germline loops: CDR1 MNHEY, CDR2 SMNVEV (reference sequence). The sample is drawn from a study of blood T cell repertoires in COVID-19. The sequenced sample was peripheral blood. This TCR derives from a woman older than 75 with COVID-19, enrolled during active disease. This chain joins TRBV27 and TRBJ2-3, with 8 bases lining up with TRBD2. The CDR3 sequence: CASSLWGGGRTDTQYF. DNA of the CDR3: TGTGCCAGCAGTTTATGGGGCGGGGGGCGGACAGATACGCAGTATTTT.